One and the same sample provided the 14 T cell receptor beta chains below, sequenced in a study of vaccination effects on CD4 cells after COVID-19. The antigens these receptors bind are not known. With more than 9 days of culture completed, CD4+ T cells were isolated. The assay was immunoSEQ multiplex PCR, and TCRdb's table has in-frame clones only and misses some. The sample contains 70,000 or so clones, 60% to 80% of which appear only once. Source: CD4+ T cells from PBMCs cultured without peptide, taken before COVID-19 vaccination. The receptor set was obtained from a human donor who received a COVID-19 vaccine.

The genes are TRBV6-5 and TRBJ1-4; 8 positions match TRBD1. This CDR3 comprises 14 residues. Germline trimming cut 5 bases from V and 5 bases from J; bases unmatched to any gene: 4. Per germline, CDR1 MNHEY and CDR2 SVGAGI. The DNA of the CDR3 is TGTGCCAGCAGTATACAGGGGGGGAATGAAAAACTGTTTTTT. Encoded protein: CASSIQGGNEKLFF.

This clone was seen a handful of times. This rearrangement joins TRBV3-1 (or the pseudogene TRBV3-2) to TRBJ2-1; D perhaps matches TRBD2 (6 bases). This CDR3 spans 16 amino acids. CDR1 and CDR2 (germline): LGHDT, YNNKEL (reference sequence). Trimming pared 4 bases from V and 4 bases from J, leaving 17 bases between. Here the CDR3 DNA reads TGTGCCAGCAGCCTAATACGGGGGTTACCATACAATGAGCAGTTCTTC. This codes for CASSLIRGLPYNEQFF.

The genes are TRBV11-2 and TRBJ2-4; no definite D call. The germline CDR1 and CDR2 sequences are SGHAT and FQNNGV. This CDR3 is built from 13 residues. The V gene lost 6 bases and the J gene lost 1 base, with 7 bases spanning the gap. The CDR3 bases are TGTGCCAGCAGTCTCGGGGCCAAAAACATTCAGTACTTC. Its protein is CASSLGAKNIQYF.

This clone was picked up a small number of times. The V call is TRBV6-6, the J call TRBJ2-1; 9 bases line up with TRBD1. CDR1 is MNHNY and CDR2 is SVGAGI in the germline V gene (reference sequence). This CDR3 contains 14 residues. Trimming at V came to 6 bases and at J to 5 bases, leaving 5 bases not matched to a gene. CDR3 sequence (DNA): TGTGCCAGCAGAGACAGGGGGGGACACAATGAGCAGTTCTTC. It is translated as CASRDRGGHNEQFF.

This chain links TRBV3-1 (or the pseudogene TRBV3-2) with TRBJ1-2; D remains ambiguous. The CDR3 consists of 13 residues. Germline V CDR1 and CDR2: LGHDT, YNNKEL (reference sequence). V shed 1 base and J shed 8 bases, with 11 bases lying between them. The CDR3 DNA sequence: TGTGCCAGCAGCCAAGGTACAGCCCGGGGCTACACCTTC. Residues: CASSQGTARGYTF.

V is TRBV2 and J is TRBJ2-7, with D uncertain. V dropped 0 bases and J dropped 3 bases, with 12 bases sitting between them. Germline V gene data show CDR1 as SNHLY and CDR2 as FYNNEI. The CDR3 length is 15 residues. The CDR3 nucleotides read TGTGCCAGCAGTGAAGCTCCCGGACGGAGCTACGAGCAGTACGTC. Protein sequence: CASSEAPGRSYEQYV.

The genes are TRBV3-1 (or the pseudogene TRBV3-2) and TRBJ1-3; D might be TRBD1 (5 bases). The germline CDR1 and CDR2 sequences are LGHDT and YNNKEL (reference sequence). V was clipped by 6 bases and J by 7 bases, with 13 bases between them. This CDR3 contains 13 residues. CDR3 loop: CASRPWGWNTIYF. The CDR3 DNA reads TGTGCCAGCAGGCCCTGGGGGTGGAACACCATATATTTT.

The chain combines TRBV14 with TRBJ2-2, with TRBD2 identical over 8 bases. Trimming at V came to 0 bases and at J to 0 bases, leaving 6 bases not matched to a gene. Germline values: CDR1 SGHDN, CDR2 FVKESK. The CDR3 is 18 residues long. CDR3 protein: CASSQERPAGANTGELFF. The CDR3 DNA sequence: TGTGCCAGCAGCCAAGAAAGGCCAGCGGGGGCGAACACCGGGGAGCTGTTTTTT.

V usage is TRBV2 and J usage is TRBJ2-2; no clear D gene. The V gene lost 6 bases and the J gene lost 0 bases, with 14 bases spanning the gap. CDR3 length equals 16 residues. Germline assignment: CDR1 SNHLY and CDR2 FYNNEI. DNA for the CDR3: TGTGCCAGCAGAGAAACGTCCACAACGAACACCGGGGAGCTGTTTTTT. Translating it yields CASRETSTTNTGELFF.

V is TRBV28 and J is TRBJ1-2, with 9 nucleotides matching TRBD1. The CDR3 is made up of 12 amino acids. Germline V CDR1 and CDR2: MDHEN, SYDVKM. V dropped 6 bases and J dropped 8; count of bases not matched to a gene: 4. In DNA, the CDR3 is TGTGCCAGCAGAGGGACAGGGCGCGGCTACACCTTC. The encoded protein is CASRGTGRGYTF.

The chain uses TRBV3-1 (or the pseudogene TRBV3-2) and TRBJ2-5, with D possibly being TRBD2 (6 bases). Looked up from germline, CDR1 is LGHDT and CDR2 is YNNKEL (reference sequence). V gave up 0 bases and J gave up 1 base, with 9 bases separating them. The CDR3 length is 15 residues. The CDR3 DNA sequence: TGTGCCAGCAGCCAAGAGGGGGGTGCCCAAGAGACCCAGTACTTC. Residues: CASSQEGGAQETQYF.

The chain couples TRBV9 to TRBJ1-2; no reliable D call. The CDR3 runs 15 residues. Germline assignment: CDR1 SGDLS and CDR2 YYNGEE. V lost 4 bases and J lost 4, with 17 bases in between. The CDR3 here is CASSPRGAVGYGYTF. CDR3 DNA: TGTGCCAGCAGCCCACGAGGAGCAGTGGGCTATGGCTACACCTTC.

V gene TRBV6-4 combines with J gene TRBJ2-7; D remains ambiguous. CDR1 and CDR2 from the germline V gene are MRHNA and SNTAGT. This CDR3 spans 12 amino acids. Trimming stripped 5 bases from V and 6 bases from J, with 11 bases between. CDR3 nucleotide sequence: TGTGCCAGCAGTACTTCTTCGGCCGAGCAGTACGTC. It encodes CASSTSSAEQYV.

The V gene is TRBV10-1, the J gene TRBJ1-3; TRBD1 aligns across 9 bases. The CDR3 has 16 amino acids. Germline CDR1 WNHNN, CDR2 SYGVQD (reference sequence). The V and J ends lost 4 bases and 0 bases, in that order; junction bases with no gene match: 4. This chain's CDR3 is CASSVSGQGSGNTIYF. The CDR3 DNA sequence: TGCGCCAGCAGTGTTTCGGGACAGGGCTCTGGAAACACCATATATTTT.